This TCR beta chain was retrieved from a study of shared clonotypes between healthy human individuals. Study results and limitations: Sharing of clonotypes among donors was expected to vary with sequencing depth. The sampled material consisted only of blood, and tissue repertoires are likely to differ.

Germline V gene sequence: CDR1 SGHRS, CDR2 YFSETQ. The CDR3 has 18 residues. After removal of 5 bases from V and 0 bases from J, the junction contained 12 bases not matched to a gene. In regard to this clone: Antigen: not known.

The healthy adult donors were HIV-negative and reported no recent acute infections or vaccinations. Over several immunoSEQ plates, each subset's genomic DNA was distributed in even portions. This table comes from immunoSEQ multiplex PCR, and its TCRdb copy is limited to in-frame clones, with some not included. The data contain hundreds of thousands of clones, 60% to 80% of them seen just once; the ten biggest clones take up 12%. The V and J genes are TRBV5-1 and TRBJ1-2; 11 bases align to TRBD1. The sequencing sample was made of PBMCs. The TCR sequence derives from a woman between 40 and 50 years old in good health. Some clones in this sample may be carry-over from other donors' samples. CDR3 residues: CASRDRGPDLSANYGYTF. CDR3 coding DNA: TGCGCCAGCAGGGACAGGGGGCCCGACCTCTCAGCTAACTATGGCTACACCTTC.